These 12 T cell receptor beta chains were all obtained from the same sample, sequenced in a study of tumor and adjacent non-tumor tissue in lung cancer. The template was RNA from unsorted bulk tissue. A modified ARM-PCR protocol with three rounds of nested PCR amplified TCRbeta. TCRdb ran MiXCR on the multiplex PCR reads and lists one entry per CDR3 protein. The data show some 200,000 distinct CDR3 sequences, around 70% seen once. Sequenced material: lung tumor tissue. These receptors were taken from a man aged 55 to 70 with non-small cell lung cancer.

Ten or more counts support this clonotype. V gene TRBV20-1 combines with J gene TRBJ2-3, with 10 bases fitting TRBD2. The germline gives CDR1 DFQATT, CDR2 SNEGSKA (reference sequence). V shed 3 bases, J shed 3 bases, and the junction held 9 bases outside the gene matches. The CDR3 is 16 amino acids. The CDR3 sequence is CSASGFGSGGTDTQYF. The CDR3 DNA follows: TGCAGTGCTAGTGGGTTTGGTAGCGGGGGGACAGATACGCAGTATTTT.

The chain has TRBV5-6 and TRBJ1-6, with 7 bases lining up with TRBD1. With V trimmed by 4 bases and J by 6 bases, 4 bases remained unmatched. CDR3 length: 14 amino acids. Per germline, CDR1 SGHDT and CDR2 YYEEEE. CDR3 bases: TGTGCCAGCAGCCACAGGGGTGGTAATTCACCCCTCCACTTT. Amino acids: CASSHRGGNSPLHF.

The J gene is TRBJ2-5, the V gene TRBV2; tentatively, D is TRBD1 (5 bases). V was cut by 4 bases and J by 0 bases, with 6 bases left in between. The CDR3 loop spans 13 amino acids. Germline CDR1 SNHLY, CDR2 FYNNEI. This chain's CDR3 is CASSGQYQETQYF. Here the CDR3 DNA reads TGTGCCAGCAGTGGACAGTACCAAGAGACCCAGTACTTC.

V usage is TRBV5-4 and J usage is TRBJ2-3; D not certain. V lost 4 bases, J lost 7 bases, and 13 bases lay in between. Germline assignment: CDR1 SGHNT and CDR2 YYREEE (reference sequence). The CDR3 sequence is 13 residues long. The CDR3 reads CASSRRPFNTQYF. In DNA form, the CDR3 reads TGTGCCAGCAGCAGACGACCCTTCAATACGCAGTATTTT.

The rearrangement links TRBV5-6 to TRBJ2-7; D tentatively fits TRBD1 or TRBD2 (5 bases each). Germline CDR1 SGHDT, CDR2 YYEEEE. V lost 4 bases and J lost 7, with 15 bases in between. This CDR3 has 13 residues. The CDR3 DNA reads as TGTGCCAGCAGCCACGACCGGGGCTGGGAGCAGTACTTC. Protein product: CASSHDRGWEQYF.

The chain combines TRBV5-4 with TRBJ2-1; D gene uncertain. The germline V gene has CDR1 SGHNT and CDR2 YYREEE (reference sequence). This CDR3 spans 17 amino acids. The germline V and J ends were trimmed by 4 bases and 2 bases, with 19 bases remaining between them. The chain's CDR3 is CASSLQTQVAAYNEQFF. Written as DNA, the CDR3 is TGTGCCAGCAGCCTACAGACTCAGGTAGCAGCCTACAATGAGCAGTTCTTC.

Remarks on this clonotype: A much larger clonotype is one base distant, so this may be a read error. The CDR3 loop is CASSFPTNTNTGELFF. The CDR3 coding sequence is TGTGCCAGCAGCTTCCCGACAAATACGAACACCGGGGAGCTGTTTTTT. The chain joins TRBV11-3 to TRBJ2-2; no firm D call. V lost 3 bases, J lost 0 bases, and 11 bases lay in between. The CDR3 totals 16 residues. Germline assignment: CDR1 SGHNT and CDR2 YENEEA.

In regard to this clonotype: A much larger clone differs from this one at a single base, so this may be a read error. This rearrangement joins TRBV20-1 to TRBJ1-4; TRBD1 matches at 7 bases. Germline CDR1 DFQATT, CDR2 SNEGSKA (reference sequence). The CDR3 covers 14 residues. The CDR3 region is CSAGQVPRNEKVFF. The CDR3 DNA sequence: TGCAGTGCTGGACAGGTCCCACGGAATGAAAAAGTGTTTTTT.

The chain links TRBV11-3 to TRBJ2-3, with TRBD2 identical over 11 bases. Germline V gene sequence: CDR1 SGHNT, CDR2 YENEEA. The CDR3 is 16 residues long. Here the CDR3 DNA reads TGTGTCATCAGCCTGTTAGCGGGGGGGAGAACAGATACGCAGTATTTT. Its protein product is CVISLLAGGRTDTQYF.

This clonotype was counted many times. At one end, the junction sequence differs from germline, possibly due to a read error. The rearrangement joins TRBV4-3 to TRBJ2-7; weak D call: TRBD2 (6 bases). There are 14 residues in the CDR3. The germline V gene encodes CDR1 LGHNA and CDR2 YSLEER. The chain's CDR3 is CASSQAAGSLDPSF. The CDR3 region has the DNA TGCGCCAGCAGCCAAGCGGCGGGGAGCTTGGACCCCTCCTTC.

The gene calls are TRBV4-3 and TRBJ2-3; D gene uncertain. The CDR3 extends over 14 amino acids. Trimming pared 5 bases from V and 1 base from J, leaving 10 bases between. Germline lookup yields CDR1 LGHNA and CDR2 YSLEER. The CDR3 sequence: CASSSSKGTDTQYF. CDR3 sequence (DNA): TGCGCCAGCAGCTCTAGTAAGGGCACAGATACGCAGTATTTT.

As concerns this clonotype: The missing conserved phenylalanine or tryptophan at the end of this CDR3 makes a read error likely. The chain uses TRBV6-5 and TRBJ2-7; no clear D. Germline V lookup: CDR1 MNHEY, CDR2 SVGAGI. This CDR3 is built from 13 residues. CDR3 bases: TGTGCCAGCAGGAAGGAGAGCTCCTATGAGCAGTACTCC. Translation gives CASRKESSYEQYS.